This T cell receptor beta chain was sequenced in a study of blood T cell repertoires in COVID-19. Turning to the study itself: Acute and convalescent COVID-19 samples came from the United States, Italy and Spain.

Profiling relied on immunoSEQ multiplex PCR, and the TCRdb table lists in-frame clones only, not all of them. Of under 85,000 clones in the sample, around four fifths were seen once. The sequenced material came from peripheral blood. The source is a human donor in a cohort sampled during active COVID-19.

CDR3 sequence: CASLESGDAKNIQYF. For the CDR3, the DNA is TGTGCCAGCCTCGAGTCAGGCGACGCCAAAAACATTCAGTACTTC. The rearrangement uses TRBV28 and TRBJ2-4; D is ambiguous. The CDR3 sequence is 15 residues long. Per germline, CDR1 MDHEN and CDR2 SYDVKM. The germline V and J ends were trimmed by 8 bases and 1 base, with 15 bases remaining between them.